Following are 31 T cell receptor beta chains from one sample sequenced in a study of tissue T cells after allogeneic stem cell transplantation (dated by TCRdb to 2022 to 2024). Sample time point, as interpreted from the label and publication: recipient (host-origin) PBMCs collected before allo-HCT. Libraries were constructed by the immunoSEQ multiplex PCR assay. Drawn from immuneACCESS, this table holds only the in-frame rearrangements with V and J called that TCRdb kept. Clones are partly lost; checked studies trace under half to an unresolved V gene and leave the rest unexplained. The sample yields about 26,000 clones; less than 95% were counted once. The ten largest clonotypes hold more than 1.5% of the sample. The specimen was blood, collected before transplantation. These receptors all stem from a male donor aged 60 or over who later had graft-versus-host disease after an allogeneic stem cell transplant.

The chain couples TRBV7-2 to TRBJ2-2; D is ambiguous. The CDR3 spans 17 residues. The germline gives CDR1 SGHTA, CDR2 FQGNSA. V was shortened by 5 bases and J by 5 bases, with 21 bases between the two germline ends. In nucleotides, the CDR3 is TGTGCCAGCAGCCGTGATGTAAGCCCGCGTCAGACCGGGGAGCTGTTTTTT. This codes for CASSRDVSPRQTGELFF.

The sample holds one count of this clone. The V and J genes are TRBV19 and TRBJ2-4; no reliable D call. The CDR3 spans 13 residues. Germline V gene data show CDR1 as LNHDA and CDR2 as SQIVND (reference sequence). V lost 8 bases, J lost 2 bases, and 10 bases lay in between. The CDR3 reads CASSSTTKNIQYF. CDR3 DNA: TGTGCCAGTTCGAGTACCACCAAAAACATTCAGTACTTC.

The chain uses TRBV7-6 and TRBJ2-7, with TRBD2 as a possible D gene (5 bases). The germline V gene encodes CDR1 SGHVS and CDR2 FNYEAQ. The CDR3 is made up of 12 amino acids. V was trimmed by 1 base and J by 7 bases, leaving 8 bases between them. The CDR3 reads CASSLEAGEQYF. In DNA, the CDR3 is TGTGCCAGCAGCTTAGAGGCGGGTGAGCAGTACTTC.

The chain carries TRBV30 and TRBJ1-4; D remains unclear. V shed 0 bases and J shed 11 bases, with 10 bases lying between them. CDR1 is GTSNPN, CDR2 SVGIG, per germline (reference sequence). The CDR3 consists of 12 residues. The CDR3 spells CAWSVRDPKLFF. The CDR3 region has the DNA TGTGCCTGGAGTGTAAGAGACCCCAAACTGTTTTTT.

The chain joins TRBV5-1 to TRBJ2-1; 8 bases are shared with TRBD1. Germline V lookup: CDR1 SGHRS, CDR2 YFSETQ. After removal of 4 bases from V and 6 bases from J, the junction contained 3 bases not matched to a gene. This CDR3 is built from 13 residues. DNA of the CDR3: TGCGCCAGCAGCGGACAGGGATTCAATGAGCAGTTCTTC. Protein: CASSGQGFNEQFF.

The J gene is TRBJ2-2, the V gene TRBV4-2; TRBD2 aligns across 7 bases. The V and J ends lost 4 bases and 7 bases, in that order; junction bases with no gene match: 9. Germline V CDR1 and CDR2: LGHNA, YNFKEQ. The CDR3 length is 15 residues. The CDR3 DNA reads TGTGCCAGCAGCCCTAGCGGACTGGTGGGCGGGGAGCTGTTTTTT. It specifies CASSPSGLVGGELFF.

CDR3: CASSLTSVQTQYF. The CDR3 DNA reads TGTGCCAGCAGCTTAACTAGTGTACAGACCCAGTACTTC. This chain uses TRBV11-2 with TRBJ2-5; D possibly corresponds to TRBD2 (5 bases). Germline CDR1 and CDR2: SGHAT and FQNNGV. The CDR3 contains 13 residues. V gave up 2 bases and J gave up 6 bases, with 10 bases separating them. The full variable domain, completed using reference TRBV11-2 and TRBJ2-5, is EAGVAQSPRYKIIEKRQSVAFWCNPISGHATLYWYQQILGQGPKLLIQFQNNGVVDDSQLPKDRFSAERLKGVDSTLKIQPAKLEDSAVYLCASSLTSVQTQYFGPGTRLLVL.

The CDR3, as DNA: TGTGCCAGCAAGGGAACCGCTGGAAACACCATATATTTT. It specifies CASKGTAGNTIYF. The chain couples TRBV27 to TRBJ1-3, with D unclear. This CDR3 comprises 13 residues. The ends were cut back, 7 bases at V and 2 bases at J, with 9 bases in the middle. Germline CDR1 MNHEY, CDR2 SMNVEV (reference sequence).

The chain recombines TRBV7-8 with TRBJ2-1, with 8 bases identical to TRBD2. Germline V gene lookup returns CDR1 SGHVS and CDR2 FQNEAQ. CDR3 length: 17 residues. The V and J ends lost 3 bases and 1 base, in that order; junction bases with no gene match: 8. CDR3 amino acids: CASSFRGLAGSYNEQFF. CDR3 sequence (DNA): TGTGCCAGCAGCTTTCGGGGGCTAGCGGGTTCCTACAATGAGCAGTTCTTC.

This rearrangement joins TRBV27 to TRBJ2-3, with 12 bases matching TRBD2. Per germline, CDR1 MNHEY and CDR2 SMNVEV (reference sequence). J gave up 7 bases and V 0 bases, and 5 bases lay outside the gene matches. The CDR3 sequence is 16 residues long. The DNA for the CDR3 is TGTGCCAGCAGTTTATCGCCGCTAGCGGGAGGGCATACGCAGTATTTT. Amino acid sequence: CASSLSPLAGGHTQYF.

As DNA, the CDR3 is TGTGCCAGCAGCCAAGTGTCAGGTATTATGAACACTGAAGCTTTCTTT. It is translated as CASSQVSGIMNTEAFF. V and J are TRBV3-1 (or the pseudogene TRBV3-2) and TRBJ1-1; D is unclear. V was shortened by 1 base and J by 0 bases, with 12 bases between the two germline ends. Germline V gives CDR1 LGHDT, CDR2 YNNKEL (reference sequence). This CDR3 region has 16 residues.

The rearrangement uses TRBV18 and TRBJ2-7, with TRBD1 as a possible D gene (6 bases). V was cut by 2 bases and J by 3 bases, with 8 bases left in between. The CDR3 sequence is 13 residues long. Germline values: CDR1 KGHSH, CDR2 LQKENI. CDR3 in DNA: TGTGCCAGCTCACCATCCAGGGGCTACGAGCAGTACTTC. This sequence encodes CASSPSRGYEQYF.

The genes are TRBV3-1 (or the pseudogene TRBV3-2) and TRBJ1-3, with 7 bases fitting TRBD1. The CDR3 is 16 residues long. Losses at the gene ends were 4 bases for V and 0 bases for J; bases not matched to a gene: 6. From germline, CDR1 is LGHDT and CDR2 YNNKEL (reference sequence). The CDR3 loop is CASSRPGQISGNTIYF. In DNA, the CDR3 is TGTGCCAGCAGCCGACCGGGACAGATCTCTGGAAACACCATATATTTT.

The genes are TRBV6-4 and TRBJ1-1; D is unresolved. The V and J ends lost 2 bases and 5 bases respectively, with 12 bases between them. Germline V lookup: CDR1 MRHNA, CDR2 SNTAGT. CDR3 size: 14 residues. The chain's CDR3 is CASSDPELGTEAFF. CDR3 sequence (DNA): TGTGCCAGCAGTGACCCTGAGTTGGGAACTGAAGCTTTCTTT.

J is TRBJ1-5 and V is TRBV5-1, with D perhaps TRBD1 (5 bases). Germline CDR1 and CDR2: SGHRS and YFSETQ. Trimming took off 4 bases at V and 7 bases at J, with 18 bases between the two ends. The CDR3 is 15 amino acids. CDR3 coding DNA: TGCGCCAGCAGCCCCTCAGCAGGGTTGGGACAGCCCCAGCATTTT. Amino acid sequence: CASSPSAGLGQPQHF.

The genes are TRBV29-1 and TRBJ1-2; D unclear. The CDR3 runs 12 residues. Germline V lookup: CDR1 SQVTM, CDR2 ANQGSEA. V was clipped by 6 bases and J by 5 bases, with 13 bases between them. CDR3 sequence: CSVEWTAYGYTF. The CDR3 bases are TGCAGCGTCGAGTGGACGGCTTATGGCTACACCTTC.

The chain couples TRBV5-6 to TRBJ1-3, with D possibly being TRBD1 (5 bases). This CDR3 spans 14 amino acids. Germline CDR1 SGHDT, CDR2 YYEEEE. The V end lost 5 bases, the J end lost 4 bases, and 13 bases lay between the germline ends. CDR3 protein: CASRSRVPGNTIYF. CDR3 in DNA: TGTGCCAGCAGATCCAGGGTGCCCGGAAACACCATATATTTT.

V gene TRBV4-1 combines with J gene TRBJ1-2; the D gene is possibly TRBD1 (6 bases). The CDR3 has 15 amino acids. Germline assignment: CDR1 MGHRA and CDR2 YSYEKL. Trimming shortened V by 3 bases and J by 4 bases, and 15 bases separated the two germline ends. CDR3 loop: CASSHPNRAIYGYTF. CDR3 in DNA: TGCGCCAGCAGCCATCCCAACAGGGCCATCTATGGCTACACCTTC.

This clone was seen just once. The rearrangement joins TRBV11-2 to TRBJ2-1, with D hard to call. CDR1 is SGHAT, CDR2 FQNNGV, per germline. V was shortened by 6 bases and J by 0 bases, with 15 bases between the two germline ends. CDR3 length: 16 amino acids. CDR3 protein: CASSSLGVSSYNEQFF. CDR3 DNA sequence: TGTGCCAGCAGTTCTTTGGGCGTGAGCTCCTACAATGAGCAGTTCTTC.

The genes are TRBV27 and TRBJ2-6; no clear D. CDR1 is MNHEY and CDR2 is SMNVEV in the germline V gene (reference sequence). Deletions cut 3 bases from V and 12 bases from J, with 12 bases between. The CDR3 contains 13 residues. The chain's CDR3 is CASSFRQEGVLTF. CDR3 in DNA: TGTGCCAGCAGTTTTCGACAAGAAGGCGTCCTGACTTTC.

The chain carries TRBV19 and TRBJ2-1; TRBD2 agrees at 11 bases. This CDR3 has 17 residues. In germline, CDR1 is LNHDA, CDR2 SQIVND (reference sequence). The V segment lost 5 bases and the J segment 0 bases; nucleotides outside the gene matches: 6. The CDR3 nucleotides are TGTGCCAGTAGTCTTCTAGCGGGAGGTAGCTCCTACAATGAGCAGTTCTTC. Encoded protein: CASSLLAGGSSYNEQFF. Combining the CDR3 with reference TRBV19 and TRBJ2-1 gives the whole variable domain DGGITQSPKYLFRKEGQNVTLSCEQNLNHDAMYWYRQDPGQGLRLIYYSQIVNDFQKGDIAEGYSVSREKKESFPLTVTSAQKNPTAFYLCASSLLAGGSSYNEQFFGPGTRLTVL.

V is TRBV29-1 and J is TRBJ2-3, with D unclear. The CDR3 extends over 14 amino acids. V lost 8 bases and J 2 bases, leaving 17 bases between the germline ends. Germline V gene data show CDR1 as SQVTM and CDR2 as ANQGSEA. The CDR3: CSSQSGIPTDTQYF. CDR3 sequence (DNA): TGCAGCTCCCAGTCGGGCATACCCACAGATACGCAGTATTTT.

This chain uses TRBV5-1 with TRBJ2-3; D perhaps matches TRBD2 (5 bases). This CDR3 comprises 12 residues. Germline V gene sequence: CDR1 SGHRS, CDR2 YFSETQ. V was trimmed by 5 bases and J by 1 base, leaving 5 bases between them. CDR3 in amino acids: CASSSGTDTQYF. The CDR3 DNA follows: TGCGCCAGCAGTAGCGGCACAGATACGCAGTATTTT.

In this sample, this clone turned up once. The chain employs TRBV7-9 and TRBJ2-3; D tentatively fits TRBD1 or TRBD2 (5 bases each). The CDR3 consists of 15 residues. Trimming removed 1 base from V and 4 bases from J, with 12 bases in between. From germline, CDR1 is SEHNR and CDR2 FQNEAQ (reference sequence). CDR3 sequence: CASSLGGLYADTQYF. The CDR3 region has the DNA TGTGCCAGCAGCTTAGGGGGGTTATACGCAGATACGCAGTATTTT.

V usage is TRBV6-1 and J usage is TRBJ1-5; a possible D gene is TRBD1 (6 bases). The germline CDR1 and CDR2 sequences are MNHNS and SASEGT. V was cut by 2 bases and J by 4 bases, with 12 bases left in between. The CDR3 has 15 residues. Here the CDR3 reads CASSEWTDFNQPQHF. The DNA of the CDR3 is TGTGCCAGCAGTGAATGGACAGATTTTAATCAGCCCCAGCATTTT.

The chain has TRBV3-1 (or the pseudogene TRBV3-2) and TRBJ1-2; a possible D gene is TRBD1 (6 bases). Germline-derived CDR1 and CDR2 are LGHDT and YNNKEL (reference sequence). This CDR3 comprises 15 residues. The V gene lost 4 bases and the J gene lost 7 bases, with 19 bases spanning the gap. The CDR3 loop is CASSPTVGGRGGYTF. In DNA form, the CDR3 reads TGTGCCAGCAGCCCGACTGTGGGGGGGCGCGGTGGCTACACCTTC.

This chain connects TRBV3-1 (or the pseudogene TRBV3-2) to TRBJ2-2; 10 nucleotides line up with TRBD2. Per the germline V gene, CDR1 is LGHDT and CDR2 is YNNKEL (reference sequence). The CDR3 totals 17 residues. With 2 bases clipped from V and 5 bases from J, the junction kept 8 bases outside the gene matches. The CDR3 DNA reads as TGTGCCAGCAGCCAATTAGCGGGAGGTCCGTATACCGGGGAGCTGTTTTTT. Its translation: CASSQLAGGPYTGELFF.

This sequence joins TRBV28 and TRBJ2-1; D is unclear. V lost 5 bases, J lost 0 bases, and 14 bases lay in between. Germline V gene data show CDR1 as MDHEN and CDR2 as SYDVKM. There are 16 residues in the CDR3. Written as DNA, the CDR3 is TGTGCCAGCAGTCTCCCTGACCCTAGCTCCTACAATGAGCAGTTCTTC. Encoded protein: CASSLPDPSSYNEQFF.

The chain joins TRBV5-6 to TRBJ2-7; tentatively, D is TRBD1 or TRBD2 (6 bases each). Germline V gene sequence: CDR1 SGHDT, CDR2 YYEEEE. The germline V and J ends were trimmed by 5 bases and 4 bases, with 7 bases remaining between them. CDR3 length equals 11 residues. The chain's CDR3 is CASRGGYEQYF. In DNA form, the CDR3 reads TGTGCCAGCAGAGGGGGGTACGAGCAGTACTTC.

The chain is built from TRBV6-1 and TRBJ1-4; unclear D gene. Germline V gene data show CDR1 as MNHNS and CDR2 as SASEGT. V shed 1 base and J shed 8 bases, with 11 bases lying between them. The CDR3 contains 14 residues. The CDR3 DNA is TGTGCCAGCAGTGAAGAACAGCCAAGGGAAAAACTGTTTTTT. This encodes CASSEEQPREKLFF.

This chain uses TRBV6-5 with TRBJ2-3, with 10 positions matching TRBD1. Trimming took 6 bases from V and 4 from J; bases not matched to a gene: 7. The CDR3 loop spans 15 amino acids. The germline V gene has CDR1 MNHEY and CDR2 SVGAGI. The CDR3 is CASSRQGAPPDTQYF. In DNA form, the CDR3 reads TGTGCCAGCAGCAGACAGGGGGCGCCCCCAGATACGCAGTATTTT.